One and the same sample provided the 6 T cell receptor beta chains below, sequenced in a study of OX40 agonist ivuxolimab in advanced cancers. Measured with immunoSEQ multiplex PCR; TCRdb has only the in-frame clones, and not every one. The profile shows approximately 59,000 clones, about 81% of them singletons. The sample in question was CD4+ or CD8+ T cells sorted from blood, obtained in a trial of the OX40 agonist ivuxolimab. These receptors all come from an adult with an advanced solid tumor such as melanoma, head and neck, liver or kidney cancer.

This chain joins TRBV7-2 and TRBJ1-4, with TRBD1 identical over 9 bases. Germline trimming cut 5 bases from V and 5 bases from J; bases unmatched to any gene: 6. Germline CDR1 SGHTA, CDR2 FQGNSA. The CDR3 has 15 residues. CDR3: CASSPRTGVNEKLFF. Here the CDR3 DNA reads TGTGCCAGCAGCCCCAGGACAGGGGTAAATGAAAAACTGTTTTTT.

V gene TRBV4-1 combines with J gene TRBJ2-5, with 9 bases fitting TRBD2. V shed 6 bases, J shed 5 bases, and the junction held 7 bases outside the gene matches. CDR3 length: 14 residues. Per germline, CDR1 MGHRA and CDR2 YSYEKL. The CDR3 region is CASSQRLAVETQYF. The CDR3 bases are TGCGCCAGCAGTCAGAGACTAGCGGTCGAGACCCAGTACTTC.

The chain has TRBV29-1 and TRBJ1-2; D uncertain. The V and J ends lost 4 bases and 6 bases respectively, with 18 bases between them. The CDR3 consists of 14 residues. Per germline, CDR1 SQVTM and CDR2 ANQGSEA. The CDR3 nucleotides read TGCAGCGTTGGGGATAATGGGTTGGGAGATGGCTACACCTTC. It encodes CSVGDNGLGDGYTF. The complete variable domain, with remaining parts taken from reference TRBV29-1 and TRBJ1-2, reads SAVISQKPSRDICQRGTSLTIQCQVDSQVTMMFWYRQQPGQSLTLIATANQGSEATYESGFVIDKFPISRPNLTFSTLTVSNMSPEDSSIYLCSVGDNGLGDGYTFGSGTRLTVV.

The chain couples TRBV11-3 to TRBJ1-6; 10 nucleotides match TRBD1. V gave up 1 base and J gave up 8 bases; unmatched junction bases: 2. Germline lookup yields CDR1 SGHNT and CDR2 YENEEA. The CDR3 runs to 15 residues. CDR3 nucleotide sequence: TGTGCCAGCAGCTTAGGGGGGACAGGGGATTCACCCCTCCACTTT. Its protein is CASSLGGTGDSPLHF.

In DNA, the CDR3 is TGTGCCAGCAGCTCGACTAGCGGGAGGGCCACAGATACGCAGTATTTT. This codes for CASSSTSGRATDTQYF. The rearrangement links TRBV5-5 to TRBJ2-3; 14 positions agree with TRBD2. This CDR3 region has 16 residues. V lost 3 bases, J lost 2 bases, and 2 bases stayed unmatched. Germline CDR1 and CDR2: SGHKS and YYEKEE (reference sequence).

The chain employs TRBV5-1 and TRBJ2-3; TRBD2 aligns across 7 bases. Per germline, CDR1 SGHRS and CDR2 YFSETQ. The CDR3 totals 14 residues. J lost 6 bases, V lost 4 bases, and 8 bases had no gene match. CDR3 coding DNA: TGCGCCAGCAGCCTGGGGACCGGGGGGGATACGCAGTATTTT. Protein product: CASSLGTGGDTQYF.